This T cell receptor (delta chain) was documented in a study of gamma-delta T cells after stem cell transplantation. With CATT, TCRdb re-called clones from the RT-PCR reads. The repertoire holds more than 1,500 delta-chain clones, with about a fifth as singletons. This clone was observed a handful of times. A read error may be the cause here, since a much bigger clone is one base away. This CDR3 has 18 residues. Germline V gives CDR1 GEAIGNYY, CDR2 EKD. Trimming took 4 bases from V and 3 from J; bases not matched to a gene: 14. This TCR was sampled from a human donor. It is not recorded whose cells these are; they may come from a transplant donor. The sample taken for sequencing was gamma-delta T cells. This chain links TRDV2 with TRDJ1; 12 bases agree with TRDD3. CDR3 bases: TGTGCCTGTGATAGTCTGGGGGATACGCGAGGGATTGCCGATAAACTCATCTTT. It translates to CACDSLGDTRGIADKLIF.